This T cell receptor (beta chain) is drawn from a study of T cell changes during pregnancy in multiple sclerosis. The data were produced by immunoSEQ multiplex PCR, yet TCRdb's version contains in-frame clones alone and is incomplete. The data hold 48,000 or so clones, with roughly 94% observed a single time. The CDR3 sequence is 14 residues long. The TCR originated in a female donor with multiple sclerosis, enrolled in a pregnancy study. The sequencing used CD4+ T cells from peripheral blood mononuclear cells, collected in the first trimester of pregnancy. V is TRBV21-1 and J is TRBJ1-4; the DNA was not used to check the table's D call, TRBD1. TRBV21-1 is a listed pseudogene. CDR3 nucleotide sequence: TGTGCCAGCAGCAAGCTGCACAGGCCGAAATTGCTGTTTTTT. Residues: CASSKLHRPKLLFF.